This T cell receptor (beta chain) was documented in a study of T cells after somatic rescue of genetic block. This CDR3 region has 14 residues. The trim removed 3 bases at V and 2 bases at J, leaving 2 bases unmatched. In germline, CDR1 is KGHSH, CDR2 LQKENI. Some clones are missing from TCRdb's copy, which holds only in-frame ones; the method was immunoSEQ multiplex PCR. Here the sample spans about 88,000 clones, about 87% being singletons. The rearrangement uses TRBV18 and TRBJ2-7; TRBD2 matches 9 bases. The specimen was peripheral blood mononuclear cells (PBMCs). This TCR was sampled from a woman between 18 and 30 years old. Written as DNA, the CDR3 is TGTGCCAGCTCACCGACTAGCGGACCCTACGAGCAGTACTTC. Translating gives CASSPTSGPYEQYF.